This T cell receptor (beta chain) came from a study of shared clonotypes between healthy human individuals. Study at large: The cohort had a couple of women and three men, ages 18 to 49.

CD45RO negativity and positive selection for CCR7 defined naive CD8 cells, a population that excluded terminally differentiated effector memory CD45RA+ cells. Whole-study results and caveats: Sharing across several donors was seen in roughly 5.2% of naive CD4 clonotypes.

The assay used deep level. Here immunoSEQ multiplex PCR was the method, and the copy in TCRdb shows in-frame clones only, minus some. The repertoire holds some 1,900,000 clones, with just under 95% as singletons. The germline V gene encodes CDR1 WSHSY and CDR2 SAAADI. After removal of 2 bases from V and 3 bases from J, the junction contained 10 bases not matched to a gene. The CDR3 is 16 residues long. As regards this clone: Its antigen is unknown.

Sequencing was carried out using naive CD8+ T cells sorted from blood. The TCR comes from a man in his late teens or twenties in good health. This rearrangement joins TRBV10-2 to TRBJ2-7; 7 positions match TRBD2. The CDR3 sequence is CASSESYGGSSYEQYF. The DNA of the CDR3 is TGCGCCAGCAGTGAGAGCTATGGCGGGAGCAGCTACGAGCAGTACTTC.